This TCR beta chain was captured by sequencing in a study of T cells in women clearing cervical HPV infection. As concerns this clone: The antigen is undetermined. The read finishes 3 residues shy of the CDR3 end, and the germline J gene is used to complete it.

Study observations and caveats: Effector/memory and HPV-specific T cells were not isolated, and association timing is unknown.

Clones were sequenced by immunoSEQ multiplex PCR, and TCRdb holds only the in-frame ones, with some missing. This repertoire includes some 20,000 clones. Germline CDR1 and CDR2: DFQATT and SNEGSKA (reference sequence). The CDR3 spans 13 residues. Trimming removed 0 bases at V and 6 bases at J, with 10 bases between. The source of this sequence is a woman aged 18-70 years with a cervical HPV16 infection that either progressed to CIN3+ or cleared (not recorded which). The V call is TRBV20-1, the J call TRBJ2-3; D ambiguous. The source material was blood buffy coat. CDR3 DNA, as far as it was read: TGCAGTGCTAGAGATGGTATGAGCGATACG. Amino acids: CSARDGMSDT. The full CDR3 is CSARDGMSDTQYF.